One sample yielded the 16 T cell receptor beta chains listed below, sequenced in a study of blood T cells in healthy people across ages. Together with a sample-barcoded 5' primer, a J-beta primer mix was included in a second PCR lasting 7 to 11 cycles. Via MiXCR, TCRdb re-called the 5' RACE reads, giving one row per CDR3 protein. The sample shows about 680,000 distinct CDR3 sequences, more than 40% of them seen only once. Sequencing used blood. These receptors came from a woman in her sixties or seventies in good health.

This clonotype was detected only a few times. The chain couples TRBV4-3 to TRBJ2-3; D is unresolved. The V and J ends lost 5 bases and 2 bases respectively, with 11 bases between them. CDR3 length: 14 residues. Germline CDR1 LGHNA, CDR2 YSLEER. The CDR3 DNA follows: TGCGCCAGCAGCGGGCATGGAAACACAGATACGCAGTATTTT. This translates into CASSGHGNTDTQYF.

Only a few counts were recorded for this clonotype. The chain has TRBV7-2 and TRBJ2-7, with no clear D. The CDR3 has 14 amino acids. V was trimmed by 5 bases and J by 2 bases, leaving 13 bases between them. Germline V gene lookup returns CDR1 SGHTA and CDR2 FQGNSA. The chain's CDR3 is CASSQAQITYEQYF. The DNA for the CDR3 is TGTGCCAGCAGCCAGGCCCAGATAACCTACGAGCAGTACTTC.

This clonotype was seen a handful of times. This chain links TRBV4-1 with TRBJ2-7; D perhaps matches TRBD2 (5 bases). Looked up from germline, CDR1 is MGHRA and CDR2 is YSYEKL. With 0 bases removed from V and 6 bases from J, the gap between germline ends came to 24 bases. The CDR3 is made up of 18 amino acids. The CDR3 DNA reads as TGCGCCAGCAGCCAAGATCTATTCGGTCTAGCAGGTGGTGGCGAGCAGTACTTC. It translates to CASSQDLFGLAGGGEQYF.

The J gene is TRBJ2-1, the V gene TRBV29-1, with a tentative D call TRBD2 (6 bases). The CDR3 runs 15 residues. The germline V gene encodes CDR1 SQVTM and CDR2 ANQGSEA. Deletions cut 3 bases from V and 4 bases from J, with 16 bases between. The CDR3 region is CSVDFLARQYNEQFF. The CDR3 DNA follows: TGCAGCGTTGACTTCCTAGCGCGACAATACAATGAGCAGTTCTTC.

The chain recombines TRBV18 with TRBJ1-1; D might be TRBD1 (6 bases). The CDR3 loop spans 15 amino acids. Germline assignment: CDR1 KGHSH and CDR2 LQKENI. The V gene lost 3 bases and the J gene lost 1 base, with 12 bases spanning the gap. The CDR3 sequence: CASSPVGGANTEAFF. CDR3 DNA: TGTGCCAGCTCACCTGTGGGGGGGGCGAACACTGAAGCTTTCTTT.

The V and J genes are TRBV10-3 and TRBJ1-2; TRBD1 might be the D (5 bases). Germline CDR1 ENHRY, CDR2 SYGVKD. The CDR3 runs 15 residues. Between the trimmed V and J ends, which lost 4 bases and 0 bases, there was a span of 12 bases. The CDR3 loop reads CAISVEGRANYGYTF. In nucleotides, the CDR3 is TGTGCCATCAGTGTAGAGGGGAGAGCTAACTATGGCTACACCTTC.

The V gene is TRBV30, the J gene TRBJ2-1; no firm D call. The CDR3 sequence is 13 residues long. V gave up 5 bases and J gave up 0 bases, with 8 bases separating them. Germline assignment: CDR1 GTSNPN and CDR2 SVGIG (reference sequence). The CDR3 loop is CAWVSSSYNEQFF. In DNA, the CDR3 is TGTGCCTGGGTATCGAGCTCCTACAATGAGCAGTTCTTC. The full variable domain, with the rest looked up from reference TRBV30 and TRBJ2-1, is SQTIHQWPATLVQPVGSPLSLECTVEGTSNPNLYWYRQAAGRGLQLLFYSVGIGQISSEVPQNLSASRPQDRQFILSSKKLLLSDSGFYLCAWVSSSYNEQFFGPGTRLTVL.

The J gene is TRBJ2-3, the V gene TRBV20-1, with D perhaps matching TRBD2 (5 bases). Germline V gene sequence: CDR1 DFQATT, CDR2 SNEGSKA (reference sequence). The CDR3 consists of 17 residues. Trimming removed 5 bases from V and 2 bases from J, with 23 bases in between. CDR3 residues: CSALLRSDWNPTDTQYF. The CDR3 coding sequence is TGCAGTGCTTTACTAAGATCGGACTGGAATCCCACAGATACGCAGTATTTT.

This clonotype has only a few counts. The chain uses TRBV7-2 and TRBJ1-2; TRBD1 matches 10 bases. The J segment lost 4 bases and the V segment lost 5 bases, leaving 13 bases of the junction unmatched. The V gene's germline CDR1 is SGHTA and CDR2 FQGNSA. CDR3 length equals 17 residues. The CDR3 loop is CASSLGWGDRGTYGYTF. CDR3 bases: TGTGCCAGCAGCCTCGGGTGGGGGGACAGGGGAACCTATGGCTACACCTTC.

This clonotype has more than one count but fewer than ten. The chain is built from TRBV5-1 and TRBJ2-1; the match to TRBD2 covers 7 bases. Germline CDR1 SGHRS, CDR2 YFSETQ. This CDR3 is built from 15 residues. Unmatched junction bases numbered 10, after V lost 3 bases and J lost 7 bases. The CDR3 loop is CASSSQAGNYNEQFF. CDR3 DNA: TGCGCCAGCAGCTCCCAAGCGGGGAATTATAATGAGCAGTTCTTC.

Only a few counts were recorded for this clonotype. This chain uses TRBV5-1 with TRBJ1-1, with D unclear. The CDR3 totals 14 residues. Per the germline V gene, CDR1 is SGHRS and CDR2 is YFSETQ. The V end lost 0 bases, the J end lost 0 bases, and 6 bases lay between the germline ends. CDR3 DNA: TGCGCCAGCAGCTTGGGACACATGAACACTGAAGCTTTCTTT. The encoded protein is CASSLGHMNTEAFF.

This chain links TRBV20-1 with TRBJ2-3; D gene uncertain. Trimming shortened V by 3 bases and J by 2 bases, and 12 bases separated the two germline ends. The CDR3 contains 14 residues. The germline V gene encodes CDR1 DFQATT and CDR2 SNEGSKA (reference sequence). CDR3 DNA sequence: TGCAGTGCTAGGTCCGGGCGGCTCACAGATACGCAGTATTTT. Amino acids: CSARSGRLTDTQYF.

J is TRBJ2-7 and V is TRBV15; 7 bases map to TRBD2. Looked up from germline, CDR1 is LNHNV and CDR2 is YYDKDF (reference sequence). This CDR3 has 14 amino acids. The junction had 9 bases not matched to a gene; V was cut back by 5 bases and J by 5 bases. In DNA form, the CDR3 reads TGTGCCACCAGCCCCCGGGGGGTTATGGACGAGCAGTACTTC. Amino acid sequence: CATSPRGVMDEQYF. Full variable domain (outside the CDR3, taken from reference TRBV15 and TRBJ2-7): DAMVIQNPRYQVTQFGKPVTLSCSQTLNHNVMYWYQQKSSQAPKLLFHYYDKDFNNEADTPDNFQSRRPNTSFCFLDIRSPGLGDTAMYLCATSPRGVMDEQYFGPGTRLTVT.

This clonotype was seen a handful of times. The V and J genes are TRBV5-1 and TRBJ2-1; tentatively, D is TRBD1 or TRBD2 (6 bases each). The V gene's germline CDR1 is SGHRS and CDR2 YFSETQ. This CDR3 spans 15 amino acids. Trimming shortened V by 4 bases and J by 2 bases, and 13 bases separated the two germline ends. CDR3 protein: CASSAGTLTYNEQFF. CDR3 sequence (DNA): TGCGCCAGCAGCGCGGGGACACTAACCTACAATGAGCAGTTCTTC.

The J gene is TRBJ2-7, the V gene TRBV7-2; maybe TRBD2 (6 bases). Deletions cut 1 base from V and 2 bases from J, with 12 bases between. The germline CDR1 and CDR2 sequences are SGHTA and FQGNSA. This CDR3 has 15 residues. The CDR3 here is CASSLDGRGPYEQYF. For the CDR3, the DNA is TGTGCCAGCAGCTTAGATGGGCGGGGCCCCTACGAGCAGTACTTC. Based on the CDR3 plus reference TRBV7-2 and TRBJ2-7, the full variable domain is GAGVSQSPSNKVTEKGKDVELRCDPISGHTALYWYRQSLGQGLEFLIYFQGNSAPDKSGLPSDRFSAERTGGSVSTLTIQRTQQEDSAVYLCASSLDGRGPYEQYFGPGTRLTVT.

This clonotype was detected once. CDR3 loop: CATSDPTSVINNEQFF. DNA of the CDR3: TGTGCCACCAGTGATCCGACTAGCGTAATCAACAATGAGCAGTTCTTC. J is TRBJ2-1 and V is TRBV24-1, with TRBD2 matching over 8 bases. V gave up 3 bases and J gave up 5 bases; unmatched junction bases: 8. The germline CDR1 and CDR2 sequences are KGHDR and SFDVKD. The CDR3 runs to 16 residues.